Following are 28 T cell receptor beta chains from one sample sequenced in a study of control samples from healthy donors and cancer patients. Repertoires were generated with immunoSEQ multiplex PCR, while TCRdb's copy carries only in-frame clones and drops some. The data hold some 110,000 clones, with 85% to 90% observed a single time. The specimen sequenced was blood. The receptor source for this set is a woman in her 70s in good health.

V gene TRBV6-1 combines with J gene TRBJ2-3; 7 nucleotides agree with TRBD2. The CDR3 runs to 15 residues. Losses at the gene ends were 3 bases for V and 3 bases for J; bases not matched to a gene: 6. CDR1 MNHNS and CDR2 SASEGT come from the germline V gene. The CDR3 sequence: CASSDGGGQTDTQYF. Written as DNA, the CDR3 is TGTGCCAGCAGTGATGGGGGGGGTCAAACAGATACGCAGTATTTT.

This chain links TRBV9 with TRBJ1-5, with no clear D. The germline CDR1 and CDR2 sequences are SGDLS and YYNGEE. The CDR3 is 13 residues long. V shed 2 bases and J shed 0 bases, with 3 bases lying between them. CDR3 nucleotide sequence: TGTGCCAGCAGCGTCAATAGCAATCAGCCCCAGCATTTT. Its protein is CASSVNSNQPQHF.

This clone was counted only a few times. The V call is TRBV7-9, the J call TRBJ1-6, with D unclear. CDR1 and CDR2 (germline): SEHNR, FQNEAQ (reference sequence). The CDR3 has 13 amino acids. The V gene lost 1 base and the J gene lost 7 bases, with 5 bases spanning the gap. CDR3 sequence: CASSLVTNSPLHF. The CDR3, as DNA: TGTGCCAGCAGCTTAGTTACAAATTCACCCCTCCACTTT.

This chain uses TRBV2 with TRBJ1-2, with D possibly being TRBD1 (6 bases). Germline CDR1 and CDR2: SNHLY and FYNNEI. This CDR3 spans 13 amino acids. V lost 7 bases and J 3 bases, leaving 12 bases between the germline ends. The CDR3 reads CASTEGTYYGYTF. In DNA form, the CDR3 reads TGTGCCAGCACCGAAGGGACATACTATGGCTACACCTTC.

This clone appeared a single time. CDR3 bases: TGTGCCAGCTCACCCCGTGGCGGAACAGCAGATACGCAGTATTTT. Protein sequence: CASSPRGGTADTQYF. The genes are TRBV18 and TRBJ2-3; D is unclear. The germline V and J ends were trimmed by 3 bases and 4 bases, with 14 bases remaining between them. There are 15 residues in the CDR3. The germline gives CDR1 KGHSH, CDR2 LQKENI.

In DNA, the CDR3 is TGCGCCAGCAGCTCTGGGTCCACAGATACGCAGTATTTT. The encoded protein is CASSSGSTDTQYF. V usage is TRBV5-1 and J usage is TRBJ2-3; D ambiguous. Trimming removed 3 bases from V and 2 bases from J, with 7 bases in between. The CDR3 runs to 13 residues. CDR1 and CDR2 from the germline V gene are SGHRS and YFSETQ.

The chain links TRBV7-2 to TRBJ1-2, with TRBD1 matching 10 bases. Per the germline V gene, CDR1 is SGHTA and CDR2 is FQGNSA. V was pared by 4 bases and J by 4 bases, with 6 bases of the junction left unmatched. CDR3 length equals 15 residues. CDR3 protein: CASSSKTGGGYGYTF. In DNA form, the CDR3 reads TGTGCCAGCAGCTCAAAGACAGGGGGCGGCTATGGCTACACCTTC. The full variable domain, its missing parts supplied by reference TRBV7-2 and TRBJ1-2, is GAGVSQSPSNKVTEKGKDVELRCDPISGHTALYWYRQSLGQGLEFLIYFQGNSAPDKSGLPSDRFSAERTGGSVSTLTIQRTQQEDSAVYLCASSSKTGGGYGYTFGSGTRLTVV.

This clone was seen more than once but under ten times. The genes are TRBV19 and TRBJ1-1; D gene unclear. Trimming took 3 bases from V and 0 from J, leaving 17 bases between them. The CDR3 contains 17 residues. Looked up from germline, CDR1 is LNHDA and CDR2 is SQIVND (reference sequence). CDR3 sequence: CASSIGGLRGMNTEAFF. In DNA, the CDR3 is TGTGCCAGTAGTATTGGAGGGCTTCGGGGAATGAACACTGAAGCTTTCTTT.

The gene calls are TRBV7-8 and TRBJ2-3; 14 nucleotides line up with TRBD2. This CDR3 comprises 14 residues. After removal of 1 base from V and 11 bases from J, the junction contained 2 bases not matched to a gene. Looked up from germline, CDR1 is SGHVS and CDR2 is FQNEAQ. The CDR3 coding sequence is TGTGCCAGCAGCTTAGAGACTAGCGGGGGGGGGCAGTATTTT. It encodes CASSLETSGGGQYF.

The V call is TRBV19, the J call TRBJ1-4; 9 nucleotides align to TRBD1. With 5 bases clipped from V and 0 bases from J, the junction kept 10 bases outside the gene matches. The CDR3 runs 18 residues. Germline loops: CDR1 LNHDA, CDR2 SQIVND (reference sequence). In DNA, the CDR3 is TGTGCCAGTAGTCAGAAGGGACAGGGACTCGCAACTAATGAAAAACTGTTTTTT. Encoded protein: CASSQKGQGLATNEKLFF. The whole variable domain, filled in from reference TRBV19 and TRBJ1-4, reads DGGITQSPKYLFRKEGQNVTLSCEQNLNHDAMYWYRQDPGQGLRLIYYSQIVNDFQKGDIAEGYSVSREKKESFPLTVTSAQKNPTAFYLCASSQKGQGLATNEKLFFGSGTQLSVL.

Only a few counts were recorded for this clone. V usage is TRBV5-4 and J usage is TRBJ1-2; a weak D match, TRBD1 (5 bases). V lost 4 bases to trimming and J lost 5 bases, with 21 bases between them. Germline V gene lookup returns CDR1 SGHNT and CDR2 YYREEE (reference sequence). This CDR3 has 16 amino acids. CDR3 sequence (DNA): TGTGCCAGCAGCGCACTGGACACCTCGATTGATTATGGCTACACCTTC. Translating gives CASSALDTSIDYGYTF.

This sequence joins TRBV11-3 and TRBJ2-7; TRBD1 agrees at 7 bases. V lost 5 bases to trimming and J lost 6 bases; unmatched junction nucleotides: 13. In germline, CDR1 is SGHNT, CDR2 YENEEA. This CDR3 comprises 15 residues. Here the CDR3 DNA reads TGTGCCAGCAGCGCCCGGACAGGCTCGTCGAGCGAGCAGTACTTC. Translation: CASSARTGSSSEQYF.

The chain combines TRBV4-1 with TRBJ2-1; 10 bases agree with TRBD2. J lost 0 bases, V lost 4 bases, and 9 bases had no gene match. The CDR3 sequence is 18 residues long. The germline gives CDR1 MGHRA, CDR2 YSYEKL. The CDR3 bases are TGCGCCAGCAGCCCGTCGCTAGCGGGGGCAAGCTCCTACAATGAGCAGTTCTTC. Translation: CASSPSLAGASSYNEQFF.

This clone came up a few times. Other DNA sequences in the sample encode the same CDR3. The rearrangement joins TRBV11-2 to TRBJ2-6; D may be TRBD2 (7 bases). V shed 3 bases and J shed 4 bases, with 10 bases lying between them. This CDR3 has 15 amino acids. Germline lookup yields CDR1 SGHAT and CDR2 FQNNGV. This CDR3 is CASSLGGGGANVLTF. The CDR3 DNA reads as TGTGCCAGCAGCTTGGGCGGGGGCGGGGCCAACGTCCTGACTTTC.

CDR3 nucleotides: TGCGCCAGCAGCCAAGATCAGGGGGGGACCTACGAGCAGTACTTC. Translating gives CASSQDQGGTYEQYF. This chain connects TRBV4-1 to TRBJ2-7; D could derive from TRBD1 or TRBD2 (7 bases each). Per the germline V gene, CDR1 is MGHRA and CDR2 is YSYEKL. This CDR3 is 15 amino acids long. Trimming stripped 0 bases from V and 2 bases from J, with 11 bases between.

The V and J genes are TRBV3-1 (or the pseudogene TRBV3-2) and TRBJ2-7; 12 bases match TRBD1. Germline assignment: CDR1 LGHDT and CDR2 YNNKEL (reference sequence). This CDR3 has 15 residues. V shed 2 bases and J 6 bases; nucleotides not matched to a gene: 5. CDR3 protein: CASSQPGQGATEQYF. In DNA form, the CDR3 reads TGTGCCAGCAGCCAACCGGGACAGGGGGCGACCGAGCAGTACTTC.

This chain uses TRBV18 with TRBJ1-1, with a weak D call TRBD1 (6 bases). Trimming took off 3 bases at V and 6 bases at J, with 14 bases between the two ends. CDR1 and CDR2 (germline): KGHSH, LQKENI. There are 14 residues in the CDR3. CDR3 nucleotides: TGTGCCAGCTCACCGGGGGGCGCTCAGTCTGAAGCTTTCTTT. Its translation: CASSPGGAQSEAFF.

J is TRBJ1-2 and V is TRBV2, with D possibly matching TRBD1 (5 bases). Between the trimmed V and J ends, which lost 8 bases and 1 base, there was a span of 14 bases. This CDR3 has 14 residues. Looked up from germline, CDR1 is SNHLY and CDR2 is FYNNEI. The DNA of the CDR3 is TGTGCCAGCTCCCGGACACCCCTTAACTATGGCTACACCTTC. Its translation: CASSRTPLNYGYTF.

The V gene is TRBV7-9, the J gene TRBJ1-5; 9 bases agree with TRBD1. This CDR3 spans 16 amino acids. The trim removed 1 base at V and 4 bases at J, leaving 5 bases unmatched. In germline, CDR1 is SEHNR, CDR2 FQNEAQ (reference sequence). CDR3 coding DNA: TGTGCCAGCAGCTTAGGCACAGGGGGCGGGAATCAGCCCCAGCATTTT. This encodes CASSLGTGGGNQPQHF. Combining the CDR3 with reference TRBV7-9 and TRBJ1-5 gives the whole variable domain DTGVSQNPRHKITKRGQNVTFRCDPISEHNRLYWYRQTLGQGPEFLTYFQNEAQLEKSRLLSDRFSAERPKGSFSTLEIQRTEQGDSAMYLCASSLGTGGGNQPQHFGDGTRLSIL.

The rearrangement uses TRBV29-1 and TRBJ2-3; the D gene is possibly TRBD1 (6 bases). With 6 bases removed from V and 8 bases from J, the gap between germline ends came to 12 bases. The CDR3 spans 11 residues. Germline CDR1 and CDR2: SQVTM and ANQGSEA. CDR3 in DNA: TGCAGCGTAGATCAGGGGTTTACGCAGTATTTT. Translated: CSVDQGFTQYF.

The V gene is TRBV6-6, the J gene TRBJ1-2, with D possibly being TRBD1 (5 bases). CDR1 is MNHNY and CDR2 is SVGAGI in the germline V gene (reference sequence). V gave up 6 bases and J gave up 3 bases, with 14 bases separating them. The CDR3 sequence is 14 residues long. In nucleotides, the CDR3 is TGTGCCAGCAGCGTCGGGACCAGGGACTATGGCTACACCTTC. It encodes CASSVGTRDYGYTF.

The chain couples TRBV15 to TRBJ2-7; D is possibly TRBD1 (7 bases). Trimming took 3 bases from V and 5 from J, leaving 17 bases between them. Germline values: CDR1 LNHNV, CDR2 YYDKDF (reference sequence). This CDR3 comprises 15 residues. This CDR3 reads CATSSPPRGENEQYF. For the CDR3, the DNA is TGTGCCACCAGCAGTCCCCCCAGGGGGGAGAACGAGCAGTACTTC.

A single count supports this clone. CDR3 residues: CASSPRVGGYTF. The DNA of the CDR3 is TGTGCCAGCAGCCCCCGGGTTGGAGGCTACACCTTC. J is TRBJ1-2 and V is TRBV27; no clear D gene. Trimming stripped 6 bases from V and 8 bases from J, with 13 bases between. The CDR3 has 12 amino acids. From germline, CDR1 is MNHEY and CDR2 SMNVEV (reference sequence).

This chain joins TRBV5-8 and TRBJ1-1; D might be TRBD1 (6 bases). CDR1 is SGHTS and CDR2 is YDEGEE in the germline V gene. Trimming pared 5 bases from V and 1 base from J, leaving 18 bases between. The CDR3 is made up of 16 amino acids. CDR3 nucleotides: TGTGCCAGCAGGATATATTCCGGGACACAGAACACTGAAGCTTTCTTT. Translation: CASRIYSGTQNTEAFF.

The rearrangement uses TRBV7-2 and TRBJ1-4; D possibly corresponds to TRBD1 (5 bases). CDR1 is SGHTA and CDR2 is FQGNSA in the germline V gene. The CDR3 sequence is 14 residues long. V was pared by 3 bases and J by 12 bases, with 17 bases between. CDR3 sequence reads: CASSFQGPRGELFF. In nucleotides, the CDR3 is TGTGCCAGCAGCTTTCAGGGACCCCGCGGGGAACTGTTTTTT.

The J gene is TRBJ2-7, the V gene TRBV18, with D perhaps assigned TRBD1 or TRBD2 (6 bases each). V gave up 6 bases and J gave up 2 bases, with 20 bases separating them. Germline-derived CDR1 and CDR2 are KGHSH and LQKENI. This CDR3 is built from 16 residues. This CDR3 reads CASSPDFGGDPYEQYF. The CDR3 DNA is TGTGCCAGCTCGCCCGATTTCGGGGGCGACCCCTACGAGCAGTACTTC.

This chain connects TRBV19 to TRBJ2-1; 10 bases map to TRBD2. The CDR3 is 18 amino acids. Germline values: CDR1 LNHDA, CDR2 SQIVND (reference sequence). V shed 2 bases, J shed 0 bases, and the junction held 7 bases outside the gene matches. CDR3 DNA: TGTGCCAGTAGTATAAAGGGCCAGCGGGGGGGCTCCTACAATGAGCAGTTCTTC. This encodes CASSIKGQRGGSYNEQFF.

The rearrangement joins TRBV5-1 to TRBJ2-7, with D tentatively TRBD1 (5 bases). CDR1 is SGHRS and CDR2 is YFSETQ in the germline V gene. The CDR3 covers 14 residues. The germline V and J ends were trimmed by 4 bases and 3 bases, with 14 bases remaining between them. This chain's CDR3 is CASSPGFDSYEQYF. CDR3 sequence (DNA): TGCGCCAGCAGCCCCGGATTTGACAGCTACGAGCAGTACTTC.